This T cell receptor beta chain was identified in a study of T cell responses to AZD1222 COVID-19 vaccine (TCRdb year 2021). Looking at the study overall: A total of about 250 trial participants underwent TCR sequencing, of whom around 210 had received two doses of AZD1222 and around 26 had received two doses of the MenACWY control vaccine. Trial participants were enrolled by age into 18-55, 56-69 and 70-plus year subgroups, with roughly 160, 29 and 62 TCR-sequenced participants respectively. Beyond this particular receptor, the publication reports: In the small 56-69-year group, the increase in depth fell short of significance, most likely because of low power. No day 14 peak-response samples were available, so repertoires were characterized only after the peak T cell response. Conclusions about previously exposed vaccinees are limited because only 6 or 7 AZD1222 recipients were SARS-CoV-2 seropositive at baseline. Epitopes outside the regions mutated in the B.1.351 and B.1.1.7 variants were reportedly recognized by nearly half of the unique spike-specific TCRs. Vaccine-associated CD4 TCRs spanned the whole spike protein, with dominant responses in regions 160-218 and 743-854. Most participants were white British and females outnumbered males, and the authors suggested that clonal diversity may have been underestimated. After two AZD1222 doses, spike-specific TCR breadth and depth were significantly higher than at day 0 and than in MenACWY recipients.

The CDR3 regions of human TCRbeta chains were analyzed by immunosequencing. In the paper's pipeline: Repertoire TCRs were checked for matches against a reference library of SARS-CoV-2-specific TCRs that had been generated using the MIRA antigen-specificity platform. Breadth was defined as the fraction of unique TCRs that were SARS-CoV-2-associated. Depth was defined as the fraction of total T cells that were SARS-CoV-2-associated. Using the MIRA data, each spike-specific TCR was assigned both to the spike region to which the TCR was reactive and to a CD4 or CD8 class. Log10-transformed breadth and depth values were compared by one-way ANOVA with Sidak's multiple comparisons tests. As stored in TCRdb, this immuneACCESS dataset retains in-frame rearrangements with V and J assigned. A fraction of the clones does not appear; measured against another copy, unresolved V genes explain less than half of the discrepancy, and the remainder lacks a known reason. The V and J calls and clone size are taken from that table; D and trimming were inferred from the DNA. The table for this sample lists approximately 96,000 clones; around 83% of them were counted only once. Around 5.4% of the sample is in the top ten clones.

CDR1 and CDR2 were assigned from the germline V gene as SGHTA and FQGTGA. The CDR3 numbers 15 residues from cysteine through phenylalanine. The entry retains the CDR3 DNA only, 45 bases that are in frame from base 1. V was cut back by 5 bases and J by 6 bases, leaving a gap of 16 bases between them. This specimen's time point label, per the study, means: about 28 days (+/-7) after the second vaccine dose. AZD1222 recipients whose second dose came at about 4 weeks and those whose second dose came at about 12 weeks were combined into one group, since spike-specific TCR depth and breadth did not differ between the two schedules. Vaccinee samples came from UK trials COV001 and COV002, including a single-blind randomized controlled phase 2/3 trial of AZD1222 (ChAdOx1 nCoV-19) in healthy adults. Trial participant PBMC samples were collected at day 0 and day 28 after the second dose for TCRbeta chain sequencing.

This clone was seen only once. It has no known antigen specificity. Nothing much larger sits one base from this clone, and base qualities are not available. This TCR came from an adult who received the AZD1222 COVID-19 vaccine. This chain joins TRBV7-3 to TRBJ1-4; there is no confident call for the D gene. The specimen was peripheral blood, collected 28 days after the second AZD1222 dose. The bases read TGTGCCAGCAGCGCCAGGCCGGCGGGGTATGAAAAACTGTTTTTT. The translation is CASSARPAGYEKLFF.